These 17 T cell receptor beta chains came from one sample sequenced in a study of blood T cell repertoires in COVID-19. Repertoires were generated with immunoSEQ multiplex PCR, while TCRdb's copy carries only in-frame clones and drops some. The sample yields 200,000 to 250,000 clones, approximately 90% seen once. Sequenced material: PBMCs or T cells enriched from blood (not recorded which). The receptors stem from a man between 45 and 60 years old who had been exposed to COVID-19.

The chain combines TRBV5-1 with TRBJ1-4; TRBD1 matches at 7 bases. Germline CDR1 and CDR2: SGHRS and YFSETQ. With V trimmed by 1 base and J by 8 bases, 11 bases remained unmatched. The CDR3 has 16 amino acids. The CDR3 reads CASSLTRQGGREKLFF. In DNA, the CDR3 is TGCGCCAGCAGCTTGACCCGACAGGGAGGACGCGAAAAACTGTTTTTT.

The J gene is TRBJ2-1, the V gene TRBV18; TRBD1 might be the D (7 bases). This CDR3 comprises 16 residues. Trimming took off 3 bases at V and 0 bases at J, with 12 bases between the two ends. The V gene's germline CDR1 is KGHSH and CDR2 LQKENI. CDR3 sequence (DNA): TGTGCCAGCTCACCGAACAGGGGACTCTCCTACAATGAGCAGTTCTTC. Amino acids: CASSPNRGLSYNEQFF.

The rearrangement uses TRBV5-5 and TRBJ1-1; 11 bases fit TRBD1. Germline trimming cut 4 bases from V and 0 bases from J; bases unmatched to any gene: 5. This CDR3 region has 16 residues. The germline V gene encodes CDR1 SGHKS and CDR2 YYEKEE (reference sequence). The chain's CDR3 is CASSPGQGAMNTEAFF. DNA for the CDR3: TGTGCCAGCAGCCCCGGACAGGGGGCAATGAACACTGAAGCTTTCTTT.

This clone was picked up one time. The chain has TRBV5-5 and TRBJ1-5, with 8 bases aligning to TRBD1. CDR3 length: 15 amino acids. With V trimmed by 3 bases and J by 7 bases, 9 bases remained unmatched. Germline V gene sequence: CDR1 SGHKS, CDR2 YYEKEE (reference sequence). The CDR3 protein is CASSSGQGSRQPQHF. The DNA of the CDR3 is TGTGCCAGCAGCTCTGGACAGGGTAGTAGACAGCCCCAGCATTTT.

J is TRBJ1-3 and V is TRBV19; D not certain. Germline V CDR1 and CDR2: LNHDA, SQIVND (reference sequence). Trimming took 8 bases from V and 0 from J, leaving 14 bases between them. There are 15 residues in the CDR3. CDR3 nucleotides: TGTGCCAGTCGCCGGGAACACTACTCTGGAAACACCATATATTTT. It codes for CASRREHYSGNTIYF.

The V gene is TRBV7-9, the J gene TRBJ2-1, with 10 bases matching TRBD2. V gave up 5 bases and J gave up 0 bases; unmatched junction bases: 13. The germline V gene has CDR1 SEHNR and CDR2 FQNEAQ (reference sequence). This CDR3 region has 19 residues. CDR3: CASSPAASGGFSSYNEQFF. CDR3 nucleotides: TGTGCCAGCAGCCCGGCGGCTAGCGGGGGATTTAGCTCCTACAATGAGCAGTTCTTC.

V and J are TRBV19 and TRBJ2-1, with TRBD2 identical over 7 bases. Per germline, CDR1 LNHDA and CDR2 SQIVND (reference sequence). V trimming: 3 bases; J trimming: 10 bases; junction bases outside the gene matches: 9. The CDR3 contains 14 residues. The CDR3 reads CASSIWLAVSEQFF. CDR3 sequence (DNA): TGTGCCAGTAGTATTTGGCTAGCGGTAAGCGAGCAGTTCTTC.

The chain combines TRBV4-1 with TRBJ1-4; 10 nucleotides line up with TRBD1. Germline V lookup: CDR1 MGHRA, CDR2 YSYEKL. Trimming at V came to 0 bases and at J to 8 bases, leaving 9 bases not matched to a gene. The CDR3 sequence is 17 residues long. The DNA for the CDR3 is TGCGCCAGCAGCCAAGATAGGCGACAGGGGGCTTTCGAAAAACTGTTTTTT. Protein sequence: CASSQDRRQGAFEKLFF.

This clone was detected only once. The CDR3 bases are TGTGCCAGCAGCAAATCCGTTAGCGGGGGGTTATCCTACAATGAGCAGTTCTTC. Protein: CASSKSVSGGLSYNEQFF. V and J are TRBV9 and TRBJ2-1; TRBD2 agrees at 10 bases. The J segment lost 1 base and the V segment lost 4 bases, leaving 11 bases of the junction unmatched. The V gene's germline CDR1 is SGDLS and CDR2 YYNGEE. The length of the CDR3 is 18 residues.

The rearrangement links TRBV28 to TRBJ1-4; tentatively, D is TRBD1 (5 bases). Per the germline V gene, CDR1 is MDHEN and CDR2 is SYDVKM. The length of the CDR3 is 14 residues. Trimming removed 5 bases from V and 2 bases from J, with 9 bases in between. The CDR3 DNA is TGTGCCAGCAGTCCAGGGTTGACTAATGAAAAACTGTTTTTT. Its protein is CASSPGLTNEKLFF.

This rearrangement joins TRBV28 to TRBJ2-5; 7 nucleotides line up with TRBD1. Germline CDR1 and CDR2: MDHEN and SYDVKM. Losses at the gene ends were 8 bases for V and 6 bases for J; bases not matched to a gene: 12. CDR3 size: 14 residues. The CDR3 loop reads CASYRDSLLKTQYF. The DNA of the CDR3 is TGTGCCAGCTACCGGGACAGCCTCTTGAAGACCCAGTACTTC.

The V and J genes are TRBV10-2 and TRBJ2-1, with D perhaps TRBD1 (6 bases). The CDR3 extends over 17 amino acids. Germline V gene lookup returns CDR1 WSHSY and CDR2 SAAADI. Trimming shortened V by 4 bases and J by 0 bases, and 16 bases separated the two germline ends. This chain's CDR3 is CASSGTVQLLSYNEQFF. In DNA, the CDR3 is TGCGCCAGCAGTGGGACAGTGCAGCTCCTCTCCTACAATGAGCAGTTCTTC.

V usage is TRBV9 and J usage is TRBJ2-3; 9 positions agree with TRBD1. Germline loops: CDR1 SGDLS, CDR2 YYNGEE. This CDR3 comprises 15 residues. V dropped 0 bases and J dropped 1; count of bases not matched to a gene: 0. CDR3 sequence reads: CASSVGDRGTDTQYF. In DNA form, the CDR3 reads TGTGCCAGCAGCGTAGGGGACAGGGGCACAGATACGCAGTATTTT.

In this sample, this clone turned up once. This sequence joins TRBV27 and TRBJ2-7; 8 bases are a match to TRBD1. Looked up from germline, CDR1 is MNHEY and CDR2 is SMNVEV (reference sequence). The CDR3 spans 16 residues. V shed 5 bases, J shed 2 bases, and the junction held 11 bases outside the gene matches. The CDR3 coding sequence is TGTGCCAGCAGTCCGATAGGGCAGGGGGCTACCTACGAGCAGTACTTC. As protein: CASSPIGQGATYEQYF.

V and J are TRBV5-6 and TRBJ1-5, with D perhaps TRBD1 (6 bases). The CDR3 runs to 15 residues. Trimming took 0 bases from V and 5 from J, leaving 12 bases between them. Germline V lookup: CDR1 SGHDT, CDR2 YYEEEE. CDR3 bases: TGTGCCAGCAGCTTGGCCCAGGGGAGGGATCAGCCCCAGCATTTT. The encoded protein is CASSLAQGRDQPQHF.

The J gene is TRBJ1-5, the V gene TRBV2; D gene unclear. The V gene lost 4 bases and the J gene lost 3 bases, with 7 bases spanning the gap. Germline V CDR1 and CDR2: SNHLY, FYNNEI. This CDR3 region has 13 residues. The CDR3 loop is CASSAPYNQPQHF. CDR3 coding DNA: TGTGCCAGCAGTGCACCCTACAATCAGCCCCAGCATTTT.

This clone has only one observation. The rearrangement links TRBV27 to TRBJ2-2, with TRBD2 as a possible D gene (6 bases). The CDR3 spans 15 residues. V was cut by 2 bases and J by 4 bases, with 11 bases left in between. CDR1 is MNHEY and CDR2 is SMNVEV in the germline V gene (reference sequence). The CDR3 reads CASSLTGLSTGELFF. The CDR3 nucleotides read TGTGCCAGCAGTTTAACGGGACTGTCCACCGGGGAGCTGTTTTTT.